These 21 T cell receptor beta chains were sequenced from one sample in a study of cytomegalovirus exposure and HLA in healthy donors (dated by TCRdb to the late 2010s). Receptor amplification or capture employed the immunoSEQ multiplex PCR assay. For the multiplex PCR, a mixture combining 60 forward primers for TCR Vbeta segments and 13 reverse primers for TCR Jbeta segments was used. Not all clones reach the TCRdb copy of this immuneACCESS table, which keeps in-frame sequences only. Checked studies attribute under half of the gap to unresolved V genes and leave the rest unexplained. This sample has about 200,000 clones in its table, and around four fifths of those were observed once. The ten largest clones represent 5.5% to 7% of the sample. Sequenced sample: PBMCs. Source of these receptors: a woman aged 45-59 years in good health and CMV-seropositive.

The V call is TRBV2, the J call TRBJ2-7, with D unclear. CDR3 size: 11 residues. The V gene's germline CDR1 is SNHLY and CDR2 FYNNEI. V lost 6 bases and J lost 2, with 5 bases in between. The CDR3 DNA is TGTGCCAGCAGGGCCGCCTACGAGCAGTACTTC. Translating gives CASRAAYEQYF.

This chain links TRBV7-9 with TRBJ2-1; 9 bases align to TRBD2. Germline V gene lookup returns CDR1 SEHNR and CDR2 FQNEAQ (reference sequence). The ends lost 2 bases at V and 7 bases at J; junction bases unmatched: 0. The CDR3 is made up of 13 amino acids. The CDR3 loop is CASSLLAGNEQFF. The CDR3 coding sequence is TGTGCCAGCAGCTTACTAGCGGGGAATGAGCAGTTCTTC.

V is TRBV28 and J is TRBJ1-2; D gene uncertain. Trimming took 2 bases from V and 8 from J, leaving 9 bases between them. Per the germline V gene, CDR1 is MDHEN and CDR2 is SYDVKM. This CDR3 comprises 12 residues. The CDR3 DNA reads as TGTGCCAGCAGTTTAGAACAGAGAGGCTACACCTTC. It yields the protein CASSLEQRGYTF.

DNA for the CDR3: TGCGCCAGCAGCGGGACAGGAGGACCCACAGATACGCAGTATTTT. This sequence encodes CASSGTGGPTDTQYF. The chain recombines TRBV5-1 with TRBJ2-3, with 8 bases lining up with TRBD1. Per germline, CDR1 SGHRS and CDR2 YFSETQ. This CDR3 region has 15 residues. Losses at the gene ends were 4 bases for V and 2 bases for J; bases not matched to a gene: 6.

The chain recombines TRBV10-3 with TRBJ1-2, with TRBD1 as a possible D gene (5 bases). The V gene's germline CDR1 is ENHRY and CDR2 SYGVKD. V lost 2 bases, J lost 4 bases, and 11 bases lay in between. This CDR3 has 14 residues. The CDR3 loop is CAISEAGLGYGYTF. In DNA form, the CDR3 reads TGTGCCATCAGTGAGGCAGGGCTGGGCTATGGCTACACCTTC.

J is TRBJ2-5 and V is TRBV2, with D possibly matching TRBD2 (6 bases). The last part of the DNA fits TRBJ2-7 better; the J call may be wrong. The CDR3 has 13 residues. Germline lookup yields CDR1 SNHLY and CDR2 FYNNEI. DNA for the CDR3: TGTGCCAGCCGCGGCGGGAACCCCTACGAGCAGTACTTC. Protein: CASRGGNPYEQYF.

The V gene is TRBV7-8, the J gene TRBJ1-3; 7 bases agree with TRBD1. Trimming at V came to 0 bases and at J to 9 bases, leaving 8 bases not matched to a gene. The CDR3 is 15 residues long. Germline CDR1 reads SGHVS; CDR2 reads FQNEAQ. The CDR3 region is CASSLAQGAGGTIYF. CDR3 nucleotides: TGTGCCAGCAGCTTAGCCCAGGGAGCAGGGGGCACCATATATTTT.

V is TRBV10-3 and J is TRBJ1-1, with a weak D call TRBD1 (5 bases). There are 12 residues in the CDR3. V lost 4 bases to trimming and J lost 4 bases, with 7 bases between them. The germline gives CDR1 ENHRY, CDR2 SYGVKD. Here the CDR3 DNA reads TGTGCCATCAGTGGAAGGGGCACTGAAGCTTTCTTT. Its translation: CAISGRGTEAFF.

V usage is TRBV6-4 and J usage is TRBJ2-1; 13 bases line up with TRBD2. Germline assignment: CDR1 MRHNA and CDR2 SNTAGT. The CDR3 is 15 amino acids. The V segment lost 1 base and the J segment 8 bases; nucleotides outside the gene matches: 2. The CDR3 DNA sequence: TGTGCCAGCAGTGACTGGACTAGCGGGAGATATGAGCAGTTCTTC. Translated: CASSDWTSGRYEQFF.

This rearrangement joins TRBV6-5 to TRBJ2-7, with 7 bases lining up with TRBD2. CDR3 length equals 15 residues. V lost 6 bases and J lost 0; bases outside the gene matches: 8. CDR1 and CDR2 from the germline V gene are MNHEY and SVGAGI. The chain's CDR3 is CASSLMGGGSYEQYF. CDR3 DNA: TGTGCCAGCAGCCTCATGGGCGGGGGCTCCTACGAGCAGTACTTC.

The chain is built from TRBV28 and TRBJ1-5, with a weak D call TRBD1 (5 bases). V shed 2 bases and J shed 2 bases, with 10 bases lying between them. Looked up from germline, CDR1 is MDHEN and CDR2 is SYDVKM. The CDR3 spans 15 residues. CDR3 in amino acids: CASSLRDWGNQPQHF. The DNA for the CDR3 is TGTGCCAGCAGTTTAAGGGACTGGGGCAATCAGCCCCAGCATTTT. The whole variable domain, filled in from reference TRBV28 and TRBJ1-5, reads DVKVTQSSRYLVKRTGEKVFLECVQDMDHENMFWYRQDPGLGLRLIYFSYDVKMKEKGDIPEGYSVSREKKERFSLILESASTNQTSMYLCASSLRDWGNQPQHFGDGTRLSIL.

The rearrangement joins TRBV7-9 to TRBJ1-6; 9 bases align to TRBD1. After removal of 4 bases from V and 9 bases from J, the junction contained 7 bases not matched to a gene. The CDR3 is 15 residues long. The germline V gene has CDR1 SEHNR and CDR2 FQNEAQ (reference sequence). This chain's CDR3 is CASSWKTGGVSPLHF. For the CDR3, the DNA is TGTGCCAGCAGCTGGAAGACAGGGGGTGTTTCACCCCTCCACTTT.

The chain links TRBV7-6 to TRBJ2-5; no clear D gene. Germline CDR1 is SGHVS and CDR2 is FNYEAQ. Trimming shortened V by 0 bases and J by 5 bases, and 4 bases separated the two germline ends. The CDR3 extends over 12 amino acids. This CDR3 is CASSLAPETQYF. Here the CDR3 DNA reads TGTGCCAGCAGCTTAGCCCCGGAGACCCAGTACTTC.

The CDR3: CASSGRGYEQYF. Here the CDR3 DNA reads TGTGCCAGCAGCGGCAGGGGTTACGAGCAGTACTTC. J is TRBJ2-7 and V is TRBV5-4; the D gene is possibly TRBD1 (6 bases). The CDR3 spans 12 residues. Trimming shortened V by 4 bases and J by 4 bases, and 9 bases separated the two germline ends. Germline V CDR1 and CDR2: SGHNT, YYREEE (reference sequence).

The chain is built from TRBV9 and TRBJ2-3; TRBD2 aligns across 8 bases. Germline values: CDR1 SGDLS, CDR2 YYNGEE. V lost 0 bases, J lost 3 bases, and 3 bases stayed unmatched. The CDR3 spans 15 residues. The CDR3 reads CASSVGGRMTDTQYF. The CDR3, as DNA: TGTGCCAGCAGCGTAGGCGGGAGGATGACAGATACGCAGTATTTT.

This clone appeared a few times. V is TRBV28 and J is TRBJ1-5; D not resolved. From germline, CDR1 is MDHEN and CDR2 SYDVKM. This CDR3 comprises 13 residues. V was shortened by 6 bases and J by 2 bases, with 8 bases between the two germline ends. CDR3 sequence (DNA): TGTGCCAGCAGGGCTCCAGGCAATCAGCCCCAGCATTTT. Amino acid sequence: CASRAPGNQPQHF.

As for this clone: Other DNA sequences in the sample encode the same CDR3. This chain uses TRBV19 with TRBJ1-1; tentative D call: TRBD1 (6 bases). Between the trimmed V and J ends, which lost 4 bases and 1 base, there was a span of 10 bases. This CDR3 region has 14 residues. Germline CDR1 reads LNHDA; CDR2 reads SQIVND (reference sequence). As DNA, the CDR3 is TGTGCCAGTAGTAGGGACATCAGGAACACTGAAGCTTTCTTT. The encoded protein is CASSRDIRNTEAFF.

This chain links TRBV4-1 with TRBJ1-2, with TRBD1 matching over 8 bases. The germline CDR1 and CDR2 sequences are MGHRA and YSYEKL. J was trimmed by 4 bases and V by 6 bases; bases with no gene match: 7. This CDR3 contains 14 residues. Here the CDR3 reads CASSPGTGSYGYTF. The DNA of the CDR3 is TGCGCCAGCAGTCCCGGGACAGGCTCCTATGGCTACACCTTC.

The gene calls are TRBV7-2 and TRBJ1-1; unclear D gene. Trimming stripped 4 bases from V and 5 bases from J, with 17 bases between. The CDR3 contains 15 residues. Germline loops: CDR1 SGHTA, CDR2 FQGNSA. CDR3 region: CASSSPGQLGTEAFF. For the CDR3, the DNA is TGTGCCAGCAGCTCCCCGGGTCAGTTAGGAACTGAAGCTTTCTTT. Full variable domain (missing parts from reference TRBV7-2 and TRBJ1-1): GAGVSQSPSNKVTEKGKDVELRCDPISGHTALYWYRQSLGQGLEFLIYFQGNSAPDKSGLPSDRFSAERTGGSVSTLTIQRTQQEDSAVYLCASSSPGQLGTEAFFGQGTRLTVV.

This chain joins TRBV5-6 and TRBJ2-1; 7 bases align to TRBD1. CDR3 length equals 13 residues. CDR1 is SGHDT, CDR2 YYEEEE, per germline. The V and J ends lost 4 bases and 6 bases, in that order; junction bases with no gene match: 4. The CDR3 is CASSMTGTNEQFF. CDR3 bases: TGTGCCAGCAGCATGACAGGGACCAATGAGCAGTTCTTC.

This chain connects TRBV29-1 to TRBJ1-2; 7 nucleotides match TRBD1. Germline trimming cut 6 bases from V and 4 bases from J; bases unmatched to any gene: 8. The CDR3 runs 13 residues. The germline CDR1 and CDR2 sequences are SQVTM and ANQGSEA. The CDR3 here is CSVRTGGRYGYTF. The CDR3 nucleotides are TGCAGCGTCCGGACAGGAGGACGCTATGGCTACACCTTC.